Listed here are 28 T cell receptor beta chains from one sample, sequenced in a study of cytomegalovirus exposure and HLA in healthy donors. PCR involved 60 Vbeta and 13 Jbeta primers. Clones were sequenced by immunoSEQ multiplex PCR, and TCRdb holds only the in-frame ones, with some missing. The data show more than 150,000 clones, about four fifths seen once. The sequenced sample consisted of PBMCs. The receptors derive from a man aged 50-60 years in good health and CMV-seronegative.

The chain links TRBV7-9 to TRBJ2-5; D is perhaps TRBD1 (6 bases). This CDR3 contains 15 residues. Germline values: CDR1 SEHNR, CDR2 FQNEAQ (reference sequence). Between the trimmed V and J ends, which lost 2 bases and 2 bases, there was a span of 12 bases. CDR3 DNA: TGTGCCAGCAGCTTAAATGGACAGAGACAAGAGACCCAGTACTTC. This sequence encodes CASSLNGQRQETQYF. The variable domain in full, with the rest retrieved from reference TRBV7-9 and TRBJ2-5, is DTGVSQNPRHKITKRGQNVTFRCDPISEHNRLYWYRQTLGQGPEFLTYFQNEAQLEKSRLLSDRFSAERPKGSFSTLEIQRTEQGDSAMYLCASSLNGQRQETQYFGPGTRLLVL.

The chain links TRBV19 to TRBJ1-1; 9 nucleotides align to TRBD1. The CDR3 consists of 15 residues. J lost 6 bases, V lost 2 bases, and 7 bases had no gene match. Germline lookup yields CDR1 LNHDA and CDR2 SQIVND (reference sequence). This CDR3 is CASSITGGKVPEAFF. The CDR3 nucleotides read TGTGCCAGTAGTATAACAGGGGGCAAGGTCCCTGAAGCTTTCTTT.

This chain links TRBV6-5 with TRBJ2-2; D not certain. Germline V gene sequence: CDR1 MNHEY, CDR2 SVGAGI. The CDR3 contains 12 residues. Trimming removed 4 bases from V and 3 bases from J, with 3 bases in between. The CDR3 sequence: CASSSDTGELFF. CDR3 sequence (DNA): TGTGCCAGCAGTTCGGACACCGGGGAGCTGTTTTTT.

The chain couples TRBV6-5 to TRBJ2-3; no clear D gene. Germline assignment: CDR1 MNHEY and CDR2 SVGAGI. V was cut by 2 bases and J by 0 bases, with 6 bases left in between. This CDR3 has 14 residues. This chain's CDR3 is CASSYGQSTDTQYF. For the CDR3, the DNA is TGTGCCAGCAGTTACGGCCAGAGCACAGATACGCAGTATTTT.

CDR3 nucleotides: TGTGCCATCAGTGACCCGACAGGAACCTACGAGCAGTACTTC. It is translated as CAISDPTGTYEQYF. The V call is TRBV10-3, the J call TRBJ2-7; TRBD1 might be the D (6 bases). CDR1 and CDR2 from the germline V gene are ENHRY and SYGVKD. The CDR3 consists of 14 residues. The ends were cut back, 3 bases at V and 2 bases at J, with 11 bases in the middle.

The chain has TRBV4-2 and TRBJ2-1; 9 bases are shared with TRBD2. Germline assignment: CDR1 LGHNA and CDR2 YNFKEQ. The CDR3 runs 17 residues. V gave up 3 bases and J gave up 5 bases; unmatched junction bases: 11. This CDR3 reads CASSHYSSGTINNEQFF. The CDR3 DNA is TGTGCCAGCAGCCATTACTCTAGCGGGACGATAAACAATGAGCAGTTCTTC.

This clone was counted a few times. The chain joins TRBV19 to TRBJ2-7, with a tentative D call TRBD2 (5 bases). Germline-derived CDR1 and CDR2 are LNHDA and SQIVND (reference sequence). V lost 3 bases and J lost 4, with 13 bases in between. The CDR3 totals 14 residues. This chain's CDR3 is CASSMGSTSYEQYF. In DNA, the CDR3 is TGTGCCAGTAGTATGGGCAGTACTAGTTACGAGCAGTACTTC.

The chain links TRBV7-3 to TRBJ2-2, with a weak D call TRBD2 (6 bases). V was clipped by 6 bases and J by 1 base, with 15 bases between them. This CDR3 has 16 amino acids. Germline lookup yields CDR1 SGHTA and CDR2 FQGTGA. The CDR3 nucleotides read TGTGCCAGCAGTCTCCCGGGACTTAGGAACACCGGGGAGCTGTTTTTT. This sequence encodes CASSLPGLRNTGELFF.

This sequence joins TRBV4-1 and TRBJ2-5; tentatively, D is TRBD1 (6 bases). Germline loops: CDR1 MGHRA, CDR2 YSYEKL. This CDR3 comprises 14 residues. Trimming took off 4 bases at V and 5 bases at J, with 14 bases between the two ends. This chain's CDR3 is CASSLQQGIETQYF. Written as DNA, the CDR3 is TGCGCCAGCAGCCTCCAGCAGGGGATTGAGACCCAGTACTTC.

The rearrangement uses TRBV19 and TRBJ2-2; TRBD2 matches at 8 bases. J was trimmed by 2 bases and V by 6 bases; bases with no gene match: 5. Germline V gene sequence: CDR1 LNHDA, CDR2 SQIVND (reference sequence). This CDR3 is built from 15 residues. In nucleotides, the CDR3 is TGTGCCAGTAGAACCGGGACTAGTAACACCGGGGAGCTGTTTTTT. This translates into CASRTGTSNTGELFF.

The CDR3 here is CSVGQGAYNEQFF. CDR3 nucleotide sequence: TGCAGCGTAGGACAGGGGGCCTACAATGAGCAGTTCTTC. This chain joins TRBV29-1 and TRBJ2-1; 10 nucleotides agree with TRBD1. Germline V gene lookup returns CDR1 SQVTM and CDR2 ANQGSEA. The CDR3 covers 13 residues. J was trimmed by 2 bases and V by 6 bases; bases with no gene match: 1.

This sequence joins TRBV11-2 and TRBJ1-4; 8 nucleotides agree with TRBD1. V shed 2 bases and J 8 bases; nucleotides not matched to a gene: 4. The germline V gene has CDR1 SGHAT and CDR2 FQNNGV. This CDR3 contains 14 residues. CDR3 loop: CASSLSGGQEKLFF. CDR3 bases: TGTGCCAGCAGCTTATCAGGGGGCCAAGAAAAACTGTTTTTT.

The V gene is TRBV10-3, the J gene TRBJ2-7; 8 nucleotides match TRBD1. The germline gives CDR1 ENHRY, CDR2 SYGVKD. V dropped 4 bases and J dropped 6; count of bases not matched to a gene: 8. CDR3 length: 14 amino acids. CDR3 region: CAISAGRGQGEQYF. As DNA, the CDR3 is TGTGCCATCAGTGCTGGCAGGGGGCAAGGCGAGCAGTACTTC.

The chain employs TRBV5-1 and TRBJ1-2, with D perhaps TRBD1 (6 bases). The CDR3 length is 16 residues. The germline CDR1 and CDR2 sequences are SGHRS and YFSETQ. V lost 3 bases, J lost 0 bases, and 15 bases lay in between. Written as DNA, the CDR3 is TGCGCCAGCAGCTATAGAGGGGGAGATACTAACTATGGCTACACCTTC. It translates to CASSYRGGDTNYGYTF.

The rearrangement joins TRBV11-3 to TRBJ2-7; 8 bases align to TRBD1. The CDR3 runs to 15 residues. Germline assignment: CDR1 SGHNT and CDR2 YENEEA. Trimming took 1 base from V and 4 from J; bases not matched to a gene: 6. The CDR3 sequence is CASSLGGTGLYEQYF. The CDR3 coding sequence is TGTGCCAGCAGCTTAGGAGGGACAGGATTATACGAGCAGTACTTC.

This chain connects TRBV18 to TRBJ1-1, with 10 bases identical to TRBD1. Trimming took 3 bases from V and 6 from J; bases not matched to a gene: 4. Germline V gene sequence: CDR1 KGHSH, CDR2 LQKENI. The CDR3 has 14 residues. CDR3 amino acids: CASSPTGGRSEAFF. DNA for the CDR3: TGTGCCAGCTCACCGACAGGGGGCAGGTCTGAAGCTTTCTTT.

This clone has only one observation. This rearrangement joins TRBV23-1 to TRBJ2-2; 7 bases line up with TRBD2. TRBV23-1 is an ORF for which the function is uncertain. There are 17 residues in the CDR3. Trimming removed 8 bases from V and 1 base from J; junction bases left unmatched: 13. The DNA of the CDR3 is TGCGCCAGCGCCAACAAGATCGGGGGGTTGAACACCGGGGAGCTGTTTTTT. Residues: CASANKIGGLNTGELFF.

The chain carries TRBV7-8 and TRBJ2-1; TRBD2 might be the D (6 bases). The CDR3 has 12 amino acids. Germline V gene sequence: CDR1 SGHVS, CDR2 FQNEAQ. CDR3: CLAGRTSGEQFF. CDR3 bases: TGTTTGGCAGGGAGGACTTCGGGCGAGCAGTTCTTC.

The chain is built from TRBV7-2 and TRBJ1-2; 9 bases fit TRBD1. The CDR3 loop spans 13 amino acids. Germline values: CDR1 SGHTA, CDR2 FQGNSA. V lost 6 bases and J lost 3; bases outside the gene matches: 2. The CDR3 here is CASRGTGHYGYTF. DNA for the CDR3: TGTGCCAGCAGGGGGACAGGGCACTATGGCTACACCTTC. The full variable domain, with the rest looked up from reference TRBV7-2 and TRBJ1-2, is GAGVSQSPSNKVTEKGKDVELRCDPISGHTALYWYRQSLGQGLEFLIYFQGNSAPDKSGLPSDRFSAERTGGSVSTLTIQRTQQEDSAVYLCASRGTGHYGYTFGSGTRLTVV.

V is TRBV5-6 and J is TRBJ1-2; 7 bases are shared with TRBD1. The junction had 6 bases not matched to a gene; V was cut back by 3 bases and J by 1 base. This CDR3 contains 15 residues. CDR1 is SGHDT, CDR2 YYEEEE, per germline. The CDR3 protein is CASSWTGTLNYGYTF. CDR3 nucleotides: TGTGCCAGCAGCTGGACAGGCACCCTTAACTATGGCTACACCTTC. The variable domain in full, with the rest retrieved from reference TRBV5-6 and TRBJ1-2, is DAGVTQSPTHLIKTRGQQVTLRCSPKSGHDTVSWYQQALGQGPQFIFQYYEEEERQRGNFPDRFSGHQFPNYSSELNVNALLLGDSALYLCASSWTGTLNYGYTFGSGTRLTVV.

V gene TRBV7-3 combines with J gene TRBJ1-1, with 7 bases fitting TRBD1. CDR3 length: 17 amino acids. Germline CDR1 and CDR2: SGHTA and FQGTGA. V was clipped by 2 bases and J by 4 bases; unmatched bases: 13. CDR3: CASSLGYTGDKGTEAFF. In DNA form, the CDR3 reads TGTGCCAGCAGCTTAGGTTATACAGGGGACAAGGGCACTGAAGCTTTCTTT.

The chain couples TRBV4-3 to TRBJ2-3, with TRBD1 matching 8 bases. The CDR3 consists of 16 residues. Germline loops: CDR1 LGHNA, CDR2 YSLEER. J was trimmed by 3 bases and V by 0 bases; bases with no gene match: 5. The CDR3 region has the DNA TGCGCCAGCAGCCAAGATTGGACAGGGACAACAGATACGCAGTATTTT. It yields the protein CASSQDWTGTTDTQYF.

The chain uses TRBV19 and TRBJ2-1; no clear D gene. The CDR3 has 14 residues. Germline values: CDR1 LNHDA, CDR2 SQIVND (reference sequence). The germline V and J ends were trimmed by 8 bases and 0 bases, with 11 bases remaining between them. In nucleotides, the CDR3 is TGTGCCAGTGGTGAGCCTAACTCCTACAATGAGCAGTTCTTC. As protein: CASGEPNSYNEQFF.

The genes are TRBV5-1 and TRBJ2-5; D gene uncertain. The V end lost 7 bases, the J end lost 2 bases, and 6 bases lay between the germline ends. CDR1 and CDR2 from the germline V gene are SGHRS and YFSETQ. The CDR3 extends over 11 amino acids. CDR3 amino acids: CASGRQETQYF. DNA of the CDR3: TGCGCCAGCGGCCGACAAGAGACCCAGTACTTC.

The chain links TRBV9 to TRBJ2-5; 12 bases are a match to TRBD2. V shed 0 bases and J 1 base; nucleotides not matched to a gene: 1. The CDR3 consists of 16 residues. Germline CDR1 SGDLS, CDR2 YYNGEE. The CDR3, as DNA: TGTGCCAGCAGCGTAGGGACTAGCGGGATCCAAGAGACCCAGTACTTC. Amino acids: CASSVGTSGIQETQYF. The whole variable domain, remainder taken from reference TRBV9 and TRBJ2-5, is DSGVTQTPKHLITATGQRVTLRCSPRSGDLSVYWYQQSLDQGLQFLIQYYNGEERAKGNILERFSAQQFPDLHSELNLSSLELGDSALYFCASSVGTSGIQETQYFGPGTRLLVL.

V and J are TRBV30 and TRBJ1-2; 7 bases are shared with TRBD1. This CDR3 contains 12 residues. The germline V gene encodes CDR1 GTSNPN and CDR2 SVGIG (reference sequence). After removal of 4 bases from V and 4 bases from J, the junction contained 3 bases not matched to a gene. The CDR3 DNA reads as TGTGCCTGGAAGGGGGCAGGCTATGGCTACACCTTC. It is translated as CAWKGAGYGYTF.

The chain recombines TRBV5-1 with TRBJ2-6; D is unclear. The germline CDR1 and CDR2 sequences are SGHRS and YFSETQ. This CDR3 has 18 amino acids. Trimming took 4 bases from V and 0 from J, leaving 17 bases between them. The CDR3 DNA is TGCGCCAGCAGCCAGCCATGGGCAGGAAACTCTGGGGCCAACGTCCTGACTTTC. Residues: CASSQPWAGNSGANVLTF.

The chain joins TRBV15 to TRBJ2-3; 9 nucleotides match TRBD1. With 5 bases clipped from V and 3 bases from J, the junction kept 9 bases outside the gene matches. This CDR3 has 16 amino acids. Germline V gene data show CDR1 as LNHNV and CDR2 as YYDKDF (reference sequence). The CDR3 DNA reads as TGTGCCACCAGCGTATTGGGACAGGGTGGAACAGATACGCAGTATTTT. Translated, it gives CATSVLGQGGTDTQYF. Looking up the rest from reference TRBV15 and TRBJ2-3 gives the full variable domain: DAMVIQNPRYQVTQFGKPVTLSCSQTLNHNVMYWYQQKSSQAPKLLFHYYDKDFNNEADTPDNFQSRRPNTSFCFLDIRSPGLGDTAMYLCATSVLGQGGTDTQYFGPGTRLTVL.